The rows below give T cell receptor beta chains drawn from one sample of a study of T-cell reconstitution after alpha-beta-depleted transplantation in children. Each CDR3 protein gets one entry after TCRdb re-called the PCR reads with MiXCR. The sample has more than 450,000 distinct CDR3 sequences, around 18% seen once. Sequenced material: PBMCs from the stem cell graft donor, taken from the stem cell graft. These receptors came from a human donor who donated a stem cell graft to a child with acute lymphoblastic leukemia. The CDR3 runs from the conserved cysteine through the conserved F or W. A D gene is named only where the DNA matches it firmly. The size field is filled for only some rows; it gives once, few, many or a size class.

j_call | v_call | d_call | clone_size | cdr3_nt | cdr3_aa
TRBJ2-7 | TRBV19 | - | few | TGTGCCAGTCGACCTTCCTACGGCTACGAGCAGTACTTC | CASRPSYGYEQYF
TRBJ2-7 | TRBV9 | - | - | TGTGCCAGCAGCCCCGGGAGCCGGTACGAGCAGTACTTC | CASSPGSRYEQYF
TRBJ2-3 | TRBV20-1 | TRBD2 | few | TGCAGTGCTAGAGTAGGGCTAGCGGGGGCGCATCATACGCAGTATTTT | CSARVGLAGAHHTQYF
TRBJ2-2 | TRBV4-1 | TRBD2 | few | TGCGCCAGCAGCCAAGTTCCTCTAGCGGGAGCCGGTGCCGGGGAGCTGTTTTTT | CASSQVPLAGAGAGELFF
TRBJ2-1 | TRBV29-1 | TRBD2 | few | TGCAGCGGCCGACTAGCGGGAGGGTCAAATGAGCAGTTCTTC | CSGRLAGGSNEQFF
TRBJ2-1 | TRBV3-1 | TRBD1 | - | TGTGCCAGCAGCTACGCACAGGGGGCTATCTACAATGAGCAGTTCTTC | CASSYAQGAIYNEQFF
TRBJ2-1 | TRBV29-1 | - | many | TGCAGCGTTGATACGGGCAGGCTCTTGGTGAATGAGCAGTTCTTC | CSVDTGRLLVNEQFF
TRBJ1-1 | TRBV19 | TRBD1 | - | TGTGCCAGTAGCCCCATGACAGGGGCAGCCACTGAAGCTTTCTTT | CASSPMTGAATEAFF
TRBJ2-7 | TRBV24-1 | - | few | TGTGCCACCAGTGACGCTGTCACCTTGGGACGGAGATACGAGCAGTACTTC | CATSDAVTLGRRYEQYF
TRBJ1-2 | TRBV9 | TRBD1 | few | TGTGCCAGCAGCGGCAGGACAGGGGAGGGATATGGCTACACCTTC | CASSGRTGEGYGYTF
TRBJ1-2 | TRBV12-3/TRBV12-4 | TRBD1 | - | TGTACCAGCAGTTCGCTATTGAGACAGGGGACCACTAACTATGGCTACACCTTC | CTSSSLLRQGTTNYGYTF
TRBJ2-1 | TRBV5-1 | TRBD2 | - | TGCGCCAGCAGCTTCAAGCGGGGGTTAAACAATGAGCAGTTCTTC | CASSFKRGLNNEQFF
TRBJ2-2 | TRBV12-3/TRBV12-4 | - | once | TGCTCCGACCCAGGGACCTCGAACACCGGGGAGCTGTTTTTT | CSDPGTSNTGELFF
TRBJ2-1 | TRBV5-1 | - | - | TGCGCCAGCAGCCGAGCCGGGGAAGGTACCTCCTACAATGAGCAGTTCTTC | CASSRAGEGTSYNEQFF
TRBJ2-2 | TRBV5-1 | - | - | TGCGCCAGCAGCTTACCAGGGGCGCACACCGGGGAGCTGTTTTTT | CASSLPGAHTGELFF
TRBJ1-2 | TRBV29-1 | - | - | TGCAGCGGGCTGACAGGCGATGGTAACTATGGCTACACCTTC | CSGLTGDGNYGYTF
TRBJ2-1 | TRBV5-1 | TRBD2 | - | TGCGCCAGCAGCTTTACTAGCGATGTTGAGCAGTTCTTC | CASSFTSDVEQFF
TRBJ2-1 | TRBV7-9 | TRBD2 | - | TGTGCCAGCAGCCCGAGGACTAGCGGGGGCTACAATGAGCAGTTCTTC | CASSPRTSGGYNEQFF
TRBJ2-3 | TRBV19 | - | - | TGTGCCAGTAGTATAGTGGCTACAGATACGCAGTATTTT | CASSIVATDTQYF
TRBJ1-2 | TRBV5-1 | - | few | TGCGCCAGCAGCTTGGATCGGTTGGGGAGAGAATCCCTAGATAACTATGGCTACACCTTC | CASSLDRLGRESLDNYGYTF
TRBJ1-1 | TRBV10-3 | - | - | TGTGCCATCAGAGGGACACTGCACACTGAAGCTTTCTTT | CAIRGTLHTEAFF
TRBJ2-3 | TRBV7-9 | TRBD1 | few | TGTGCCAGCAGCCCGGGACAGGGGGTTACAGATACGCAGTATTTT | CASSPGQGVTDTQYF
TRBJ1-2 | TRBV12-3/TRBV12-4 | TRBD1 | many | TGTGCCAGCAGCCGAGGACAGGGGGCGGGAGGCTACACCTTC | CASSRGQGAGGYTF
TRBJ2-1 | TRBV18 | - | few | TGTGCCAGCTCAGCCCCTGCTAGCGCGGGGTACAATGAGCAGTTCTTC | CASSAPASAGYNEQFF
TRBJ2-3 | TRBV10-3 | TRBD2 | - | TGTGCCACCCAACTAGCGGGAGGCCCCGGGCGAAGGGATACGCAGTATTTT | CATQLAGGPGRRDTQYF
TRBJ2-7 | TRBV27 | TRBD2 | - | TGTGCCAGACTCCCGGGGGGAAGGTACGAGCAGTACTTC | CARLPGGRYEQYF
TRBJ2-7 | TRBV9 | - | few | TGTGCCAGCAGCGTAGGGGGGCACTACGAGCAGTACTTC | CASSVGGHYEQYF
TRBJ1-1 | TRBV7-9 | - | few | TGTGCCAGCCGGGATAACACTGAAGCTTTCTTT | CASRDNTEAFF
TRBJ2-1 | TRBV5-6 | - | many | TGTGCCAGCAGCTTGGGCGACGACGAGCAGTTCTTC | CASSLGDDEQFF
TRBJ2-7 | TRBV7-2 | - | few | TGTGCCAGCAGCCCTGGACCCAGGGACCTACACTACTTC | CASSPGPRDLHYF
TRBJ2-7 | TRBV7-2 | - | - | TGTGCCAGCAGCAAGACTCGGGGCGGGACCTACGAGCAGTACTTC | CASSKTRGGTYEQYF
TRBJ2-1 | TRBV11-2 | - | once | TGTGCCAGCAGCCCACCGACTAGGAGGAGCTCCTACAATGAGCAGTTCTTC | CASSPPTRRSSYNEQFF
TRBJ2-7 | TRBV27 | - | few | TGTGCCAGTTTACCTAGCGTTCGCTCCTACGAGCAGTACTTC | CASLPSVRSYEQYF
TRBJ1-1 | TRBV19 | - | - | TGTGCCAGTAGAATTATAGACCGGGGCCTGGTAACTGAAGCTTTCTTT | CASRIIDRGLVTEAFF
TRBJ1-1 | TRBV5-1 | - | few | TGCGCCAGCAGCTTGGTGGACAAGAACACTGAAGCTTTCTTT | CASSLVDKNTEAFF
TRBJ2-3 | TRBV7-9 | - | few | TGTGCCAGCAGCCCCGTCGTCAGGGATGAGAGCACAGATACGCAGTATTTT | CASSPVVRDESTDTQYF
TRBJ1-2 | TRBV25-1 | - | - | TGTGCCAGCAGTGAGAGACAGGTTTGGATCCGTGGCTACACCTTC | CASSERQVWIRGYTF
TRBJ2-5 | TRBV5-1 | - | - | TGCGCCAGCAGCTTCTGGGGGCCCCAAGAGACCCAGTACTTC | CASSFWGPQETQYF
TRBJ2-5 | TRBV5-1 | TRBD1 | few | TGCGCCAGCAGCGCATGGACAGGGCGGGCAGAGACCCAGTACTTC | CASSAWTGRAETQYF
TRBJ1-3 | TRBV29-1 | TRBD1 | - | TGCAGCGCGTATCGGGACAGGGGACTATCTGGAAACACCATATATTTT | CSAYRDRGLSGNTIYF
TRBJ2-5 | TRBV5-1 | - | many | TGCGCCAGCAGCTTGACGAAAGAGACCCAGTACTTC | CASSLTKETQYF
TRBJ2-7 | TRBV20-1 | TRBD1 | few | TGCAGTGCTAGGTGGACAGGGACCTACGAGCAGTACTTC | CSARWTGTYEQYF
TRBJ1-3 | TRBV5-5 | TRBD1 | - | TGTGCCAGCAGCTTACAGGGGGCCTTTGGAAACACCATATATTTT | CASSLQGAFGNTIYF
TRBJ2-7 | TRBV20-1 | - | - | TGCAGTGCTAGAGATCGTTTTGGGGTTTACGAGCAGTACTTC | CSARDRFGVYEQYF
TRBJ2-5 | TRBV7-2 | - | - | TGTGCCAGCAGGTCCGCTCGACGGTACCAAGAGACCCAGTACTTC | CASRSARRYQETQYF
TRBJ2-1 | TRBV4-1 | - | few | TGCGCCAGCAGCCAATTGGGACTTTCCCCCAATGAGCAGTTCTTC | CASSQLGLSPNEQFF
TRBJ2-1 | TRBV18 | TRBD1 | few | TGTGCCAGCTCACCACCCGGGACAGGATACAATGAGCAGTTCTTC | CASSPPGTGYNEQFF
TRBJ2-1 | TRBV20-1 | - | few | TGCAGTGCTATCGAGGGAATAGGTGAGCAGTTCTTC | CSAIEGIGEQFF